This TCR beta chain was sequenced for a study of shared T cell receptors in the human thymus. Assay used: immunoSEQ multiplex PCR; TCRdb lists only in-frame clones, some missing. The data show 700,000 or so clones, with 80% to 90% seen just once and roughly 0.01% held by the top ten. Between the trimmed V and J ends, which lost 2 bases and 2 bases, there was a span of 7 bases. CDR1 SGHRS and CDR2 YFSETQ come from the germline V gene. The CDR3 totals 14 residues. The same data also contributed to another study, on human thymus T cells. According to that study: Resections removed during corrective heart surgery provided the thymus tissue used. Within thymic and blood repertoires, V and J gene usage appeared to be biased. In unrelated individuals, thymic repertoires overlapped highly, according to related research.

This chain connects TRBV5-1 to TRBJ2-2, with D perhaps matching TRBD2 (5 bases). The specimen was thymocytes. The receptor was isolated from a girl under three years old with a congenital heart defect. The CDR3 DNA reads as TGCGCCAGCAGCTTCGGGGTAAACACCGGGGAGCTGTTTTTT. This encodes CASSFGVNTGELFF.